The TCR beta chain described here comes from a study of PD-1 blockade in classical Hodgkin lymphoma. Regarding the study as a whole: Some patients started nivolumab under 1 year after ASCT, and they were excluded.

The V and J ends lost 0 bases and 6 bases respectively, with 10 bases between them. CDR1 and CDR2 from the germline V gene are LNHDA and SQIVND (reference sequence). There are 14 residues in the CDR3. Points on this clone: Antigen specificity is unknown.

Only in-frame clones appear in the TCRdb table, and some are missing; sequencing was by immunoSEQ multiplex PCR. This sample yields around 18,000 clones, of which roughly 80% are seen a single time; approximately 2.1% belongs to the top ten. Time point meaning: cycle 4 day 1 (C4D1), after 6 weeks of nivolumab. After autologous stem cell transplantation all patients relapsed, and prior brentuximab vedotin exposure differed between cohorts. It was by magnetic negative selection that CD4+ T cells were purified from thawed PBMCs. This TCR was recovered from a human donor with classical Hodgkin lymphoma. This chain links TRBV19 with TRBJ2-3, with no clear D. The starting material was CD4+ T cells from blood, obtained before the fourth cycle of nivolumab. CDR3 in amino acids: CASSIDWARDTQYF. In DNA form, the CDR3 reads TGTGCCAGTAGTATAGATTGGGCACGCGATACGCAGTATTTT.